The clone carrying this TCR beta chain was observed a handful of times. The CDR3 loop spans 13 amino acids. Germline V gene lookup returns CDR1 KGHSH and CDR2 LQKENI. Trimming took off 4 bases at V and 3 bases at J, with 9 bases between the two ends. This table comes from immunoSEQ multiplex PCR, and its TCRdb copy is limited to in-frame clones, with some not included. Of around 94,000 clones in the sample, around 82% are singletons; the top ten hold 3.5% to 4%. The source of the sample is a study of OX40 agonist ivuxolimab in advanced cancers. Overall study: The dose-escalation cohort was about 87% male, with a mean age of around 60 years, ranging roughly 20 to 90.

The source was CD4+ or CD8+ T cells sorted from blood, collected in a trial of the OX40 agonist ivuxolimab. The sequence was obtained from an adult with an advanced solid tumor such as melanoma, head and neck, liver or kidney cancer. The V gene is TRBV18, the J gene TRBJ2-5, with D tentatively TRBD2 (5 bases). The CDR3 DNA sequence: TGTGCCAGCTCACGAGCGGCGGAAGAGACCCAGTACTTC. As protein: CASSRAAEETQYF.